Presented here are 12 T cell receptor beta chains from one specimen sequenced in a study of graft-versus-host responses after intestinal transplantation. Sequenced by immunoSEQ multiplex PCR; TCRdb stores in-frame clones only, minus some. This table holds around 100,000 clones, 85% to 95% found once. These receptors have no known antigen. Sequences were derived from unstimulated CD4+ T cells sorted from spleen or lymph node cells, sampled before transplant. The receptors were gathered from a human donor who was the organ donor for an intestinal transplant.

The chain links TRBV5-4 to TRBJ1-2, with D tentatively TRBD1 (6 bases). Germline CDR1 SGHNT, CDR2 YYREEE (reference sequence). Trimming removed 4 bases at V and 4 bases at J, with 11 bases between. CDR3 length: 13 residues. This CDR3 reads CASSITGSYGYTF. CDR3 sequence (DNA): TGTGCCAGCAGCATTACAGGGAGCTATGGCTACACCTTC. Looking up the rest from reference TRBV5-4 and TRBJ1-2 gives the full variable domain: ETGVTQSPTHLIKTRGQQVTLRCSSQSGHNTVSWYQQALGQGPQFIFQYYREEENGRGNFPPRFSGLQFPNYSSELNVNALELDDSALYLCASSITGSYGYTFGSGTRLTVV.

Regarding this clone: Other DNA sequences from this sample encode an identical CDR3 as well. The chain couples TRBV7-2 to TRBJ2-7; D is perhaps TRBD2 (5 bases). V dropped 2 bases and J dropped 3 bases, with 5 bases sitting between them. This CDR3 spans 12 amino acids. Germline V gene lookup returns CDR1 SGHTA and CDR2 FQGNSA. The DNA for the CDR3 is TGTGCCAGCAGCTTAACTAGCTACGAGCAGTACTTC. It encodes CASSLTSYEQYF.

The chain recombines TRBV6-5 with TRBJ1-2; TRBD1 agrees at 7 bases. Trimming at V came to 2 bases and at J to 7 bases, leaving 13 bases not matched to a gene. This CDR3 is 16 amino acids long. The germline V gene has CDR1 MNHEY and CDR2 SVGAGI. The CDR3 region is CASSYRGVEGALGYTF. CDR3 DNA sequence: TGTGCCAGCAGTTACCGGGGGGTGGAGGGGGCACTTGGCTACACCTTC.

The chain uses TRBV27 and TRBJ1-1; D might be TRBD1 (5 bases). Trimming cost V 6 bases and J 2 bases, with 10 bases left between them. Germline V gives CDR1 MNHEY, CDR2 SMNVEV (reference sequence). This CDR3 is built from 13 residues. The CDR3 loop is CASRTQGNTEAFF. As DNA, the CDR3 is TGTGCCAGCAGGACCCAGGGTAACACTGAAGCTTTCTTT.

V usage is TRBV18 and J usage is TRBJ1-1; D might be TRBD1 (5 bases). This CDR3 is 15 amino acids long. Trimming pared 3 bases from V and 6 bases from J, leaving 17 bases between. Germline V gene lookup returns CDR1 KGHSH and CDR2 LQKENI. In DNA, the CDR3 is TGTGCCAGCTCACCGAGGGTGGGGCCCCCGCCTGAAGCTTTCTTT. The encoded protein is CASSPRVGPPPEAFF.

The rearrangement links TRBV10-3 to TRBJ2-5; D might be TRBD2 (6 bases). Trimming removed 6 bases at V and 2 bases at J, with 13 bases between. CDR3 length equals 14 residues. Germline assignment: CDR1 ENHRY and CDR2 SYGVKD. CDR3: CAIRSGLQQETQYF. CDR3 sequence (DNA): TGTGCCATCAGATCGGGACTGCAACAAGAGACCCAGTACTTC.

This rearrangement joins TRBV6-1 to TRBJ1-1, with D hard to call. This CDR3 comprises 15 residues. In germline, CDR1 is MNHNS, CDR2 SASEGT. V was pared by 7 bases and J by 0 bases, with 15 bases between. The CDR3 is CASTRTLTLNTEAFF. CDR3 sequence (DNA): TGTGCCAGCACCCGGACGCTCACATTGAACACTGAAGCTTTCTTT.

A single count supports this clone. The genes are TRBV12-5 and TRBJ2-1, with 8 bases identical to TRBD2. J gave up 0 bases and V 0 bases, and 19 bases lay outside the gene matches. Germline V gene data show CDR1 as LGHNT and CDR2 as FRNRAP. This CDR3 is 22 amino acids long. The CDR3 nucleotides are TGTGCTAGTGGTTTGGTGGGGACTAGTTTAATATATCCGGAGAGCTCCTACAATGAGCAGTTCTTC. Protein sequence: CASGLVGTSLIYPESSYNEQFF.

The chain couples TRBV5-1 to TRBJ1-4, with D hard to call. The CDR3 consists of 13 residues. The V and J ends lost 2 bases and 8 bases respectively, with 10 bases between them. CDR1 SGHRS and CDR2 YFSETQ come from the germline V gene. The CDR3 coding sequence is TGCGCCAGCAGCTTAAACAAGAACGAAAAACTGTTTTTT. Encoded protein: CASSLNKNEKLFF. Variable domain in full (rest from reference TRBV5-1 and TRBJ1-4): KAGVTQTPRYLIKTRGQQVTLSCSPISGHRSVSWYQQTPGQGLQFLFEYFSETQRNKGNFPGRFSGRQFSNSRSEMNVSTLELGDSALYLCASSLNKNEKLFFGSGTQLSVL.

The chain has TRBV7-2 and TRBJ2-7; TRBD1 aligns across 8 bases. The V and J ends lost 1 base and 3 bases, in that order; junction bases with no gene match: 5. CDR1 is SGHTA and CDR2 is FQGNSA in the germline V gene. The CDR3 is 15 residues long. The CDR3: CASSLEAGGSYEQYF. The DNA for the CDR3 is TGTGCCAGCAGCTTAGAGGCAGGGGGCAGCTACGAGCAGTACTTC.

This chain uses TRBV4-1 with TRBJ1-5; no clear D gene. This CDR3 has 16 amino acids. Germline CDR1 MGHRA, CDR2 YSYEKL. V dropped 1 base and J dropped 2 bases, with 12 bases sitting between them. The CDR3 bases are TGCGCCAGCAGCCAAGTGGAGGGTGTGGGCAATCAGCCCCAGCATTTT. It specifies CASSQVEGVGNQPQHF.

Regarding this clone: The junction does not match germline at one end; this may be a read error. The chain carries TRBV7-3 and TRBJ2-1; D is perhaps TRBD2 (5 bases). This CDR3 region has 12 residues. In germline, CDR1 is SGHTA, CDR2 FQGTGA. DNA for the CDR3: TGTGCCAGCAGCCAAGCCGGGAATGAGCGGTTCTTC. Amino acid sequence: CASSQAGNERFF. The whole variable domain, remainder taken from reference TRBV7-3 and TRBJ2-1, is GAGVSQTPSNKVTEKGKYVELRCDPISGHTALYWYRQSLGQGPEFLIYFQGTGAADDSGLPNDRFFAVRPEGSVSTLKIQRTERGDSAVYLCASSQAGNERFFGPGTRLTVL.